A selection of T cell receptor beta chains follows, all from one sample in a study of cytomegalovirus exposure and HLA in healthy donors. Method: immunoSEQ multiplex PCR; TCRdb's copy keeps in-frame clones and lacks some. The sample contains some 110,000 clones, 81% of which appear only once. Material: PBMCs. All receptors derive from a woman younger than 45 in good health and CMV-seronegative. The CDR3 runs from the conserved cysteine through the conserved F or W. D genes are given only for firm matches. Clone size appears in some rows only: once, few, many, or a class for an expanded clone.

J gene: TRBJ2-3
D gene: TRBD1
clone size: NA
V gene: TRBV7-2
CDR3 protein: CASSGAGIRQGDTQYF
CDR3 DNA: TGTGCCAGCAGCGGTGCTGGGATTAGACAGGGAGATACGCAGTATTTT

J gene: TRBJ2-7
D gene: TRBD2
clone size: NA
V gene: TRBV4-1
CDR3 protein: CASSQSTSGACYEQYF
CDR3 DNA: TGCGCCAGCAGCCAATCCACTAGCGGAGCCTGCTACGAGCAGTACTTC

J gene: TRBJ2-7
D gene: NA
clone size: NA
V gene: TRBV6-5
CDR3 protein: CASSNRGGEQYF
CDR3 DNA: TGTGCCAGCAGCAACAGGGGGGGCGAGCAGTACTTC

J gene: TRBJ2-7
D gene: NA
clone size: NA
V gene: TRBV10-2
CDR3 protein: CASTEIGRSHYEQYF
CDR3 DNA: TGCGCCAGCACGGAGATCGGCCGTTCACATTACGAGCAGTACTTC

J gene: TRBJ1-1
D gene: NA
clone size: NA
V gene: TRBV19
CDR3 protein: CASSPRYTGNTEAFF
CDR3 DNA: TGTGCCAGTAGTCCCCGGTATACAGGGAACACTGAAGCTTTCTTT

J gene: TRBJ1-1
D gene: NA
clone size: few
V gene: TRBV6-5
CDR3 protein: CAVSSGGNTEAFF
CDR3 DNA: TGTGCCGTCTCCTCGGGGGGGAACACTGAAGCTTTCTTT

J gene: TRBJ2-5
D gene: TRBD2
clone size: NA
V gene: TRBV13
CDR3 protein: CASSPRGRREGETQYF
CDR3 DNA: TGTGCCAGCAGCCCCCGTGGGAGGCGGGAGGGAGAGACCCAGTACTTC

J gene: TRBJ1-1
D gene: TRBD1
clone size: NA
V gene: TRBV6-5
CDR3 protein: CASSYSSGTGNTEAFF
CDR3 DNA: TGTGCCAGCAGTTACTCGAGTGGGACAGGTAACACTGAAGCTTTCTTT

J gene: TRBJ1-4
D gene: NA
clone size: NA
V gene: TRBV5-4
CDR3 protein: CASSSQTATNEKLFF
CDR3 DNA: TGTGCCAGCAGCTCCCAGACAGCAACTAATGAAAAACTGTTTTTT

J gene: TRBJ1-1
D gene: NA
clone size: NA
V gene: TRBV6-5
CDR3 protein: CASSEGSSNTEAFF
CDR3 DNA: TGTGCCAGCAGTGAGGGATCCTCGAACACTGAAGCTTTCTTT

J gene: TRBJ2-5
D gene: NA
clone size: NA
V gene: TRBV10-1
CDR3 protein: CASSESRGGQETQYF
CDR3 DNA: TGCGCCAGCAGTGAGTCGAGGGGGGGGCAAGAGACCCAGTACTTC

J gene: TRBJ2-1
D gene: NA
clone size: NA
V gene: TRBV11-2
CDR3 protein: CASSTNEQFF
CDR3 DNA: TGTGCCAGCAGCACTAATGAGCAGTTCTTC

J gene: TRBJ2-7
D gene: NA
clone size: NA
V gene: TRBV10-2
CDR3 protein: CASSEAESSYEQYF
CDR3 DNA: TGCGCCAGCAGTGAAGCGGAGAGCTCCTACGAGCAGTACTTC

J gene: TRBJ2-7
D gene: NA
clone size: NA
V gene: TRBV4-1
CDR3 protein: CASSSETGTYEQYF
CDR3 DNA: TGCGCCAGCAGCTCCGAGACAGGTACCTACGAGCAGTACTTC

J gene: TRBJ1-1
D gene: NA
clone size: NA
V gene: TRBV19
CDR3 protein: CASRNRGEAFF
CDR3 DNA: TGTGCCAGTAGGAATAGGGGTGAAGCTTTCTTT

J gene: TRBJ2-3
D gene: NA
clone size: NA
V gene: TRBV9
CDR3 protein: CASSVLGEGQADTQYF
CDR3 DNA: TGTGCCAGCAGCGTATTGGGGGAGGGACAGGCAGATACGCAGTATTTT

J gene: TRBJ2-7
D gene: TRBD2
clone size: NA
V gene: TRBV27
CDR3 protein: CASSPLSGDLTYEQYF
CDR3 DNA: TGTGCCAGCAGTCCATTAAGCGGGGACTTAACCTACGAGCAGTACTTC

J gene: TRBJ2-1
D gene: TRBD2
clone size: NA
V gene: TRBV28
CDR3 protein: CASSTLAGGTNEQFF
CDR3 DNA: TGTGCCAGCAGTACCTTAGCGGGAGGGACGAATGAGCAGTTCTTC

J gene: TRBJ1-5
D gene: NA
clone size: NA
V gene: TRBV6-1
CDR3 protein: CASSEVGAQRPQHF
CDR3 DNA: TGTGCCAGCAGTGAAGTGGGGGCACAAAGGCCCCAGCATTTT

J gene: TRBJ2-2
D gene: TRBD1
clone size: NA
V gene: TRBV2
CDR3 protein: CASSPNRGQTGELFF
CDR3 DNA: TGTGCCAGCAGTCCTAACAGGGGGCAGACCGGGGAGCTGTTTTTT

J gene: TRBJ2-2
D gene: TRBD2
clone size: few
V gene: TRBV7-9
CDR3 protein: CSSSTGGNRLNTGELFF
CDR3 DNA: TGTTCCAGCAGCACGGGGGGGAACAGACTGAACACCGGGGAGCTGTTTTTT

J gene: TRBJ1-1
D gene: NA
clone size: NA
V gene: TRBV6-1
CDR3 protein: CASTDQEGSGTEAFF
CDR3 DNA: TGTGCCAGCACCGATCAGGAGGGTTCAGGCACTGAAGCTTTCTTT

J gene: TRBJ2-7
D gene: TRBD1
clone size: few
V gene: TRBV7-2
CDR3 protein: CASSLDRGYEGYF
CDR3 DNA: TGTGCCAGCAGCTTAGACAGGGGCTACGAGGGGTACTTC

J gene: TRBJ1-1
D gene: NA
clone size: NA
V gene: TRBV28
CDR3 protein: CASSLYITGRHTEAFF
CDR3 DNA: TGTGCCAGCAGTTTATATATAACAGGGCGTCACACTGAAGCTTTCTTT

J gene: TRBJ1-2
D gene: NA
clone size: once
V gene: TRBV7-9
CDR3 protein: CASSLEGGGGYTF
CDR3 DNA: TGTGCCAGCAGCTTAGAAGGTGGAGGAGGCTACACCTTC

J gene: TRBJ2-7
D gene: NA
clone size: NA
V gene: TRBV30
CDR3 protein: CACEGGRGNSYEQYF
CDR3 DNA: TGTGCCTGCGAGGGGGGGCGGGGGAACTCCTACGAGCAGTACTTC

J gene: TRBJ2-7
D gene: TRBD2
clone size: NA
V gene: TRBV7-3
CDR3 protein: CASSLNGGLAEPYEQYF
CDR3 DNA: TGTGCCAGCAGCTTAAACGGGGGACTAGCGGAGCCCTACGAGCAGTACTTC

J gene: TRBJ2-4
D gene: NA
clone size: NA
V gene: TRBV4-1
CDR3 protein: CASSQTRGGGKDIQYF
CDR3 DNA: TGCGCCAGCAGCCAGACCCGCGGGGGCGGGAAAGACATTCAGTACTTC

J gene: TRBJ1-1
D gene: NA
clone size: NA
V gene: TRBV21-1
CDR3 protein: CASSGGDTEAFF
CDR3 DNA: TGTGCCAGCAGCGGGGGGGACACTGAAGCTTTCTTT

J gene: TRBJ2-2
D gene: TRBD1
clone size: NA
V gene: TRBV7-9
CDR3 protein: CASSTDRGRTGELFF
CDR3 DNA: TGTGCCAGCAGCACGGACAGGGGGCGCACCGGGGAGCTGTTTTTT

J gene: TRBJ2-3
D gene: NA
clone size: once
V gene: TRBV2
CDR3 protein: CASSLERLDTDTQYF
CDR3 DNA: TGTGCCAGCAGCCTCGAAAGACTTGACACAGATACGCAGTATTTT

J gene: TRBJ1-5
D gene: TRBD1
clone size: NA
V gene: TRBV28
CDR3 protein: CASSLSDRGNQPQHF
CDR3 DNA: TGTGCCAGCAGTTTAAGCGACAGGGGAAATCAGCCCCAGCATTTT

J gene: TRBJ2-7
D gene: NA
clone size: NA
V gene: TRBV7-2
CDR3 protein: CASSLSSGGPYEQYF
CDR3 DNA: TGTGCCAGCAGCTTATCGTCAGGAGGTCCCTACGAGCAGTACTTC

J gene: TRBJ2-1
D gene: NA
clone size: NA
V gene: TRBV6-4
CDR3 protein: CASSDLSGPTNEQFF
CDR3 DNA: TGTGCCAGCAGTGACCTAAGCGGCCCTACGAATGAGCAGTTCTTC

J gene: TRBJ2-1
D gene: NA
clone size: NA
V gene: TRBV9
CDR3 protein: CASSVESLQTPSNEQFF
CDR3 DNA: TGTGCCAGCAGCGTAGAAAGCCTCCAGACCCCTAGCAATGAGCAGTTCTTC

J gene: TRBJ1-2
D gene: NA
clone size: NA
V gene: TRBV30
CDR3 protein: CAWSAQGYGYTF
CDR3 DNA: TGTGCCTGGAGTGCTCAGGGGTATGGCTACACCTTC

J gene: TRBJ1-1
D gene: TRBD1
clone size: NA
V gene: TRBV18
CDR3 protein: CASSPLDRLAEAFF
CDR3 DNA: TGTGCCAGCTCACCCTTGGACAGGTTAGCTGAAGCTTTCTTT

J gene: TRBJ2-2
D gene: NA
clone size: few
V gene: TRBV6-5
CDR3 protein: CATQPGKSPGELFF
CDR3 DNA: TGTGCCACCCAACCAGGGAAGAGTCCCGGGGAGCTGTTTTTT

J gene: TRBJ2-2
D gene: TRBD1
clone size: NA
V gene: TRBV11-1
CDR3 protein: CASSLGDRGRGKSGELFF
CDR3 DNA: TGTGCCAGCAGCTTGGGTGACAGGGGGCGCGGAAAGTCCGGGGAGCTGTTTTTT

J gene: TRBJ1-1
D gene: NA
clone size: NA
V gene: TRBV7-8
CDR3 protein: CASSLEAVGEAMNTEAFF
CDR3 DNA: TGTGCCAGCAGCTTAGAGGCCGTCGGAGAAGCTATGAACACTGAAGCTTTCTTT

J gene: TRBJ2-5
D gene: NA
clone size: NA
V gene: TRBV5-1
CDR3 protein: CASSYRTAQETQYF
CDR3 DNA: TGCGCCAGCAGCTACAGGACCGCCCAAGAGACCCAGTACTTC

J gene: TRBJ1-4
D gene: NA
clone size: NA
V gene: TRBV6-5
CDR3 protein: CASRGSDSRHEKLFF
CDR3 DNA: TGTGCCAGCAGGGGCTCGGACTCCAGGCATGAAAAACTGTTTTTT

J gene: TRBJ1-4
D gene: NA
clone size: NA
V gene: TRBV7-9
CDR3 protein: CASSSTPPTNEKLFF
CDR3 DNA: TGTGCCAGCAGCTCAACACCGCCAACTAATGAAAAACTGTTTTTT

J gene: TRBJ2-5
D gene: NA
clone size: once
V gene: TRBV19
CDR3 protein: CASSIGQSPQETQYF
CDR3 DNA: TGTGCCAGTAGTATAGGACAGTCTCCCCAAGAGACCCAGTACTTC

J gene: TRBJ2-2
D gene: NA
clone size: NA
V gene: TRBV7-6
CDR3 protein: CASSSNRANTGELFF
CDR3 DNA: TGTGCCAGCAGCTCGAACAGGGCGAACACCGGGGAGCTGTTTTTT

J gene: TRBJ2-1
D gene: NA
clone size: NA
V gene: TRBV7-2
CDR3 protein: CASSSPPIGVEQFF
CDR3 DNA: TGTGCCAGCAGCTCCCCCCCGATAGGGGTCGAGCAGTTCTTC

J gene: TRBJ2-6
D gene: NA
clone size: NA
V gene: TRBV5-1
CDR3 protein: CASSPYLGEYRASGANVLTF
CDR3 DNA: TGCGCCAGCAGCCCCTACTTGGGGGAGTACAGGGCGTCCGGGGCCAACGTCCTGACTTTC

J gene: TRBJ2-7
D gene: TRBD2
clone size: NA
V gene: TRBV27
CDR3 protein: CASSLTSGSSYEQYF
CDR3 DNA: TGTGCCAGCAGTTTGACTAGCGGGAGCTCCTACGAGCAGTACTTC

J gene: TRBJ1-2
D gene: NA
clone size: NA
V gene: TRBV2
CDR3 protein: CASSESEDYGYTF
CDR3 DNA: TGTGCCAGCAGTGAGTCGGAGGACTATGGCTACACCTTC

J gene: TRBJ2-7
D gene: TRBD2
clone size: NA
V gene: TRBV7-2
CDR3 protein: CASSLQGGTYEQYF
CDR3 DNA: TGTGCCAGCAGCTTACAGGGAGGGACCTACGAGCAGTACTTC

J gene: TRBJ2-7
D gene: TRBD1
clone size: NA
V gene: TRBV6-5
CDR3 protein: CASSRGQGAREQYF
CDR3 DNA: TGTGCCAGCAGCAGAGGACAGGGGGCTCGCGAGCAGTACTTC

J gene: TRBJ2-7
D gene: TRBD2
clone size: few
V gene: TRBV11-2
CDR3 protein: CASSLETSGLYEQYF
CDR3 DNA: TGTGCCAGCAGCTTGGAAACTAGCGGGCTCTACGAGCAGTACTTC

J gene: TRBJ2-7
D gene: TRBD1
clone size: NA
V gene: TRBV5-1
CDR3 protein: CASSLAGGFQGYEQYF
CDR3 DNA: TGCGCCAGCAGCTTGGCAGGGGGTTTTCAGGGGTACGAGCAGTACTTC

J gene: TRBJ1-2
D gene: NA
clone size: NA
V gene: TRBV29-1
CDR3 protein: CSVEGGLGNYGYTF
CDR3 DNA: TGCAGCGTTGAAGGGGGGCTCGGGAACTATGGCTACACCTTC

J gene: TRBJ2-3
D gene: NA
clone size: NA
V gene: TRBV7-2
CDR3 protein: CASSLSSTSTDTQYF
CDR3 DNA: TGTGCCAGCAGCTTATCCTCTACTAGCACAGATACGCAGTATTTT